This T cell receptor beta chain derives from a study of OX40 agonist ivuxolimab in advanced cancers. A note on the overall study: The costimulatory receptor OX40 (CD134) was targeted by ivuxolimab, a fully human IgG2 agonistic monoclonal antibody. Patients were allowed to have had prior anti-PD-1, anti-PD-L1 or anti-CTLA-4 therapy, and 40% to 45% of the dose-escalation patients had been treated with checkpoint inhibitors. The paper reports the monotherapy dose-escalation portion (N of about 50 patients) of the phase I ivuxolimab trial. Among the roughly 54 dose-escalation patients, some 20 had hepatocellular carcinoma, about 15 melanoma, 9 renal cell carcinoma and 9 head and neck cancer. Peripheral TCRbeta sequencing was intended to test whether TCR sequence diversity was altered and clonal T-cell expansion was caused by ivuxolimab. Three dose-escalation patients achieved partial responses, one with hepatocellular carcinoma and two with cutaneous melanoma. In the dose-escalation cohort, approximately 82% of patients were male, and the mean age was roughly 56 years with a range of about 20 to 79. Intravenous ivuxolimab was administered to patients every 2 weeks at six dose levels: 0.01, 0.1, 0.3, 1.5, 3 and 10 mg/kg.

Patients with autoimmune disease history or receiving systemic immunosuppression were excluded from the trial. Peripheral blood for TCR sequencing was collected from all dose cohorts at baseline, on cycle 4 day 1, and on cycle 7 day 1. Samples came from an open-label, multicenter, first-in-human phase I dose-escalation trial of ivuxolimab. Adults with locally advanced or metastatic head and neck squamous cell, hepatocellular, melanoma or renal cell carcinoma were enrolled in the trial. Before TCR sequencing, CD4+ and CD8+ T cells were separately sorted from peripheral blood. Genomic DNA was extracted from sorted cells for sequencing of the TCRbeta CDR3 region. The immunoSEQ Assay was used for sequencing of TCRbeta CDR3 regions. Entries here come from immuneACCESS through TCRdb and include only in-frame sequences with V and J called. Some clones fail to appear in such tables; in the studies checked, an unresolved V gene covers under half of the shortfall, and the cause of the remainder is unknown. The sample table lists around 100,000 clones, approximately 90% of them with a count of one. 0.25% to 0.35% of the sample is in the top ten clones.

This clone was picked up one time. What antigen it recognizes has not been identified. No much larger clone is present one base from it, and per-base qualities are unavailable. The full study reports these points: The antigen specificity of the peripheral T cells that underwent clonal expansion was not determined. Low levels of normalized T-cell clonal expansion were also seen in some patients who did not respond. After ivuxolimab, more expanded clones were found on average in CD8+ T cells than in CD4+ T cells. At doses from 0.1 to 3.0 mg/kg, clonal expansion was seen in both CD4+ and CD8+ blood T cells between baseline and week 6. In the 0.1-3.0 mg/kg groups, partial responders had among the lowest normalized peripheral clonal expansion, particularly in CD8+ T cells.

This sequence was found in an adult with an advanced solid tumor such as melanoma, head and neck, liver or kidney cancer. Specimen: CD4+ or CD8+ T cells sorted from blood, collected in a trial of the OX40 agonist ivuxolimab.

The DNA is TGTGCCAGCAGCCTGAGACTAGCGGGGGACTACGAGCAGTACTTC. It translates to CASSLRLAGDYEQYF. The chain couples TRBV6-1 to TRBJ2-7; 12 central bases correspond to TRBD2. CDR1 MNHNS and CDR2 SASEGT were looked up in the germline V gene. V has 6 bases trimmed and J has 3 bases trimmed; junction bases matching no gene number 6. The CDR3 runs 15 residues from the cysteine to the phenylalanine. The DNA shown is the 45-base CDR3, in frame from base 1.